A few counts support the clone carrying this T cell receptor beta chain. The antigen is unknown. These data belong to a study of identical twins. Every one of the donors was a healthy Caucasian. Regarding the study as a whole: Model-predicted out-of-frame TCR alpha sharing fell below observed values in monozygotic twins. Findings depended on cross-sectional statistics rather than tracking the same donors. Part of the zero-insertion signal could reflect confounding by invariant MAIT and iNKT cells.

One entry per CDR3 protein results from TCRdb running MiXCR on the 5' RACE reads. Of 200,000 to 250,000 distinct CDR3 sequences in the sample, about 11% were seen once. The CDR3 is 15 amino acids. Germline-derived CDR1 and CDR2 are SQVTM and ANQGSEA. J lost 5 bases, V lost 7 bases, and 14 bases had no gene match. The sequenced sample was memory T cells sorted from blood. This chain uses TRBV29-1 with TRBJ2-1; 7 bases match TRBD2. This sequence was found in a middle-aged man in good health. This chain's CDR3 is CSALGLASGDNEQFF. In DNA form, the CDR3 reads TGCAGCGCCCTAGGGTTGGCTAGCGGAGACAATGAGCAGTTCTTC.